The subject of this entry is one T cell receptor (beta chain). As yet, its antigen is unknown. Second-dose intervals of approximately 4 or approximately 12 weeks were pooled. This sample was taken from a study of T cell responses to AZD1222 COVID-19 vaccine. The study's findings and limits: The study sampled repertoires only after the peak T cell response.

CDR3 length: 16 residues. The trim removed 4 bases at V and 4 bases at J, leaving 3 bases unmatched. Germline V lookup: CDR1 LGHDT, CDR2 YNNKEL (reference sequence). Libraries were prepared by immunoSEQ multiplex PCR; TCRdb keeps only in-frame clonotypes and omits some of them. The sample lists 120,000 or so clones, 84% occurring once. This TCR was recovered from an adult who received the AZD1222 COVID-19 vaccine. V gene TRBV3-1 (or the pseudogene TRBV3-2) combines with J gene TRBJ2-1; 14 bases match TRBD2. The material was peripheral blood, obtained 28 days after the second AZD1222 dose. The CDR3 region is CASSPRTSGGYNEQFF. The CDR3 region has the DNA TGTGCCAGCAGCCCGCGGACTAGCGGGGGGTACAATGAGCAGTTCTTC.